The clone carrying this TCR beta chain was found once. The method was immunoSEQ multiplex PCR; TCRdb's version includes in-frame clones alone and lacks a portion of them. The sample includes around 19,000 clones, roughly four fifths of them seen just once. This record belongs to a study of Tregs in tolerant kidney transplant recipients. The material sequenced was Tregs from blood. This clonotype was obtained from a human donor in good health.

This chain's CDR3 is CASSLGREYEQYF. In DNA, the CDR3 is TGCGCCAGCAGCTTGGGACGGGAGTACGAGCAGTACTTC. The chain couples TRBV5-1 to TRBJ2-7; D may be TRBD2 (6 bases). Per the germline V gene, CDR1 is SGHRS and CDR2 is YFSETQ. CDR3 length: 13 amino acids. Trimming cost V 0 bases and J 4 bases, with 8 bases left between them. Using reference TRBV5-1 and TRBJ2-7 for the parts outside the CDR3, the full variable domain is KAGVTQTPRYLIKTRGQQVTLSCSPISGHRSVSWYQQTPGQGLQFLFEYFSETQRNKGNFPGRFSGRQFSNSRSEMNVSTLELGDSALYLCASSLGREYEQYFGPGTRLTVT.